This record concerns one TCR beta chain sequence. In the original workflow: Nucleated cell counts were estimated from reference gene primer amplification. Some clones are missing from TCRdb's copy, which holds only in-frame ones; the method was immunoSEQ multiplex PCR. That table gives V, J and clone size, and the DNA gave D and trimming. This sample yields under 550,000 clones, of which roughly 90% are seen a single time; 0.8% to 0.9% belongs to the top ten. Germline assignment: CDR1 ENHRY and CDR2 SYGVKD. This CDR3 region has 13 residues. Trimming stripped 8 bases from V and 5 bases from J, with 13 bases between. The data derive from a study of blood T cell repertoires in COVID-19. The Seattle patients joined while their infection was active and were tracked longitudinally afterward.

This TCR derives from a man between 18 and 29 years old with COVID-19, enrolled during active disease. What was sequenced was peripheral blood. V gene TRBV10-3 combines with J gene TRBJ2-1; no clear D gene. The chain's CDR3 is CAIEERPHNEQFF. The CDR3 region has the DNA TGTGCCATCGAGGAACGCCCCCACAATGAGCAGTTCTTC.